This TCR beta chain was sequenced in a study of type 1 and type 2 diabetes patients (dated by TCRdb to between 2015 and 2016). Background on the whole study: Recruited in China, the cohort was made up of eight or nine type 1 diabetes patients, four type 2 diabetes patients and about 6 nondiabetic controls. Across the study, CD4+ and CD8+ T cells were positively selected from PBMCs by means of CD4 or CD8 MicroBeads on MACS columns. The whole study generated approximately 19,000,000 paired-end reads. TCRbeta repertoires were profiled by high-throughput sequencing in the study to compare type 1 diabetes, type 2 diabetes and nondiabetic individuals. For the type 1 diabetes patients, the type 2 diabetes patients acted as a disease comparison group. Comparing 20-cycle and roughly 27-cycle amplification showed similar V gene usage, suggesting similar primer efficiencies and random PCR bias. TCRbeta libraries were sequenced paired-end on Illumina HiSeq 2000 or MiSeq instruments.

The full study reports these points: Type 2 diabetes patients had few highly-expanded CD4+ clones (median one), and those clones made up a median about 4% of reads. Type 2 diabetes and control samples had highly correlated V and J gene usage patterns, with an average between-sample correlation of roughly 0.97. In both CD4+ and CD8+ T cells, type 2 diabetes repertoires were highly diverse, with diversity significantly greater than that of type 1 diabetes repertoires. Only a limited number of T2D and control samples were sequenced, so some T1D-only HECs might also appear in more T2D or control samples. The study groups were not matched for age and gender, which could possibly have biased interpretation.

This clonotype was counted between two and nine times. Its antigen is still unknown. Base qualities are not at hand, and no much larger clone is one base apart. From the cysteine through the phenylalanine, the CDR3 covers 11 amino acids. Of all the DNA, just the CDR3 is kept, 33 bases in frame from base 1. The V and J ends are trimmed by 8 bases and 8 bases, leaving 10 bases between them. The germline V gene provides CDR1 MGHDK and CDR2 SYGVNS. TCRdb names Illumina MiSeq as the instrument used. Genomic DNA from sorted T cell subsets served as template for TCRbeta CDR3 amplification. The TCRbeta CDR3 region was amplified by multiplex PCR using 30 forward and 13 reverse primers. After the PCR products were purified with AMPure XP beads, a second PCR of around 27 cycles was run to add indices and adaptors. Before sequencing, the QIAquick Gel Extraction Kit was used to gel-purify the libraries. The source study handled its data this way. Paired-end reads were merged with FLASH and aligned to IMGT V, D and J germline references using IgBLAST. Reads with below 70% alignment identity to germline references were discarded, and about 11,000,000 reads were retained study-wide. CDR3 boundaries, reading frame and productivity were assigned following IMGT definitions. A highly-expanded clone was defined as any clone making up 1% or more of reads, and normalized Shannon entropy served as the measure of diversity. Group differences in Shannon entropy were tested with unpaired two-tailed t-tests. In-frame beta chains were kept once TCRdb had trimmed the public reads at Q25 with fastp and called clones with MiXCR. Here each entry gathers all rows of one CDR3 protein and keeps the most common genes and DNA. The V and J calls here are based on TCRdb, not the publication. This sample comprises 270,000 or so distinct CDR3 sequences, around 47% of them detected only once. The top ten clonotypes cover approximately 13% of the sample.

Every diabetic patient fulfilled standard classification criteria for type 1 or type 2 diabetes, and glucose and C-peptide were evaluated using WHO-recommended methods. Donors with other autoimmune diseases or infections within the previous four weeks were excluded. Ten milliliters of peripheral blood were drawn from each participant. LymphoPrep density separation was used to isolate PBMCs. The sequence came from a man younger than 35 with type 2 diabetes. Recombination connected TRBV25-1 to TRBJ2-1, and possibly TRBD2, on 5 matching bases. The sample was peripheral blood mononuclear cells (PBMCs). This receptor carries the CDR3 CASALGDEQFF. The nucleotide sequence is TGTGCCAGCGCCCTCGGGGATGAGCAGTTCTTC.